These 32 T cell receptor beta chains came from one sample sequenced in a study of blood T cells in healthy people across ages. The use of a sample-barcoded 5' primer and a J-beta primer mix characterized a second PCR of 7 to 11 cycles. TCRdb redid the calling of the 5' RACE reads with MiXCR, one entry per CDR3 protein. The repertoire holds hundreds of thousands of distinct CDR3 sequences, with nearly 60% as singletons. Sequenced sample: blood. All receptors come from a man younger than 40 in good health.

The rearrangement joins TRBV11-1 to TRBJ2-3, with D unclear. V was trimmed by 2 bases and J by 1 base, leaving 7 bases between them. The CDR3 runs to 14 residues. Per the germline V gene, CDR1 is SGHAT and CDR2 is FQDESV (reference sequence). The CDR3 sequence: CASSLFQGTDTQYF. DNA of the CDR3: TGTGCCAGCAGCTTATTTCAGGGCACAGATACGCAGTATTTT.

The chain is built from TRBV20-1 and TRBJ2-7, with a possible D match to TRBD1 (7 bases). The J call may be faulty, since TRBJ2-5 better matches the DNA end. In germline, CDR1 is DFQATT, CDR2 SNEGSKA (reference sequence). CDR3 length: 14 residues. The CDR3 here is CSARGGQQSETQYF. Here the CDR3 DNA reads TGCAGTGCTAGGGGGGGACAGCAATCGGAGACCCAGTACTTC.

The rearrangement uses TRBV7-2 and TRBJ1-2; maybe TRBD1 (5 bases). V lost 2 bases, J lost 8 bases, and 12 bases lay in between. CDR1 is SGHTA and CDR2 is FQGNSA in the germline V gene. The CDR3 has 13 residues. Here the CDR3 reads CASSLRRGNGYTF. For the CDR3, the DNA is TGTGCCAGCAGCTTACGTCGGGGGAACGGCTACACCTTC.

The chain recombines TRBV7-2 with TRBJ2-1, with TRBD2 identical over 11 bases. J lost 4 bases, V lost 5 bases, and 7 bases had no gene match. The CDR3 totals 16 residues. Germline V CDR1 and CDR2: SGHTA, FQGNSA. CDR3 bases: TGTGCCAGCAGCGCCTCGACTAGCGGGGTATACAATGAGCAGTTCTTC. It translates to CASSASTSGVYNEQFF.

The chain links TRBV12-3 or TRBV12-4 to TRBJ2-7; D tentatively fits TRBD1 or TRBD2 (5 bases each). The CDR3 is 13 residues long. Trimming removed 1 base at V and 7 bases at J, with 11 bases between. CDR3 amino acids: CASSLGGREEQYF. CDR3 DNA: TGTGCCAGCAGTTTAGGGGGCCGGGAAGAGCAGTACTTC.

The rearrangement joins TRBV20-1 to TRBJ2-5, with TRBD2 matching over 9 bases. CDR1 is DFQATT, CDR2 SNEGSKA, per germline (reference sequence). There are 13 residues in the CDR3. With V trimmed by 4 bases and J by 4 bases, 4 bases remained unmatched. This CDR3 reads CSAIRAGGETQYF. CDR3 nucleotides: TGCAGTGCTATTCGAGCGGGAGGAGAGACCCAGTACTTC.

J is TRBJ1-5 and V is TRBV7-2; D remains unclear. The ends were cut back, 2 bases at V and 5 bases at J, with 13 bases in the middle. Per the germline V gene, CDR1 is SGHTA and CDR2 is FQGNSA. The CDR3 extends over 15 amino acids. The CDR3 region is CASSLSPGGDQPQHF. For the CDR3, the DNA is TGTGCCAGCAGCTTAAGCCCCGGTGGGGATCAGCCCCAGCATTTT.

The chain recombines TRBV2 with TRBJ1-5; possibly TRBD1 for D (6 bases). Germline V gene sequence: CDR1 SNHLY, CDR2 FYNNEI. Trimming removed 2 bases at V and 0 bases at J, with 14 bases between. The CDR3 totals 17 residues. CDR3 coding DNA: TGTGCCAGCAGTGAACCAGGCTGGGGACATAGCAATCAGCCCCAGCATTTT. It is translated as CASSEPGWGHSNQPQHF.

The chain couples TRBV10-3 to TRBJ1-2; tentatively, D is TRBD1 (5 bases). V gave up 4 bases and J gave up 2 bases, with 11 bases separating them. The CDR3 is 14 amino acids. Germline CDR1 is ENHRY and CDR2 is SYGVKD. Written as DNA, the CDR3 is TGTGCCATCAGTGGGGGGGAACGGAACTATGGCTACACCTTC. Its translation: CAISGGERNYGYTF.

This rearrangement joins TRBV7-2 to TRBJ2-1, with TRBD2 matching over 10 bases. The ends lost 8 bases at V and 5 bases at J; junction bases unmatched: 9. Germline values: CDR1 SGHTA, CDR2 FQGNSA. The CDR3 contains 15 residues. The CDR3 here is CASVTAGGRHNEQFF. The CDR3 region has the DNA TGTGCCAGCGTAACAGCGGGGGGGCGTCACAATGAGCAGTTCTTC.

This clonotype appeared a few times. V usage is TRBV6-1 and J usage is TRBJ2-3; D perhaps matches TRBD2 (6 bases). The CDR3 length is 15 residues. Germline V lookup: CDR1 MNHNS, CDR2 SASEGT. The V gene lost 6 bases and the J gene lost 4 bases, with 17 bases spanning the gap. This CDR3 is CASRDPGLHPDTQYF. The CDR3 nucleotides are TGTGCCAGCAGAGATCCGGGACTCCATCCAGATACGCAGTATTTT.

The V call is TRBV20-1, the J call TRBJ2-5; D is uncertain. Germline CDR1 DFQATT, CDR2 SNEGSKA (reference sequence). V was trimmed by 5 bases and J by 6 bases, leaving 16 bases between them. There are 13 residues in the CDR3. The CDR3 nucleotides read TGCAGTGCTCAAGTAGTGGCCCTGCAGACCCAGTACTTC. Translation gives CSAQVVALQTQYF.

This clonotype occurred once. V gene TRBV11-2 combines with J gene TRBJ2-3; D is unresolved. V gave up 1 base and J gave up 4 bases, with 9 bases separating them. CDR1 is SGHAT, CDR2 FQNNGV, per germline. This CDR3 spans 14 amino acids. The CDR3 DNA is TGTGCCAGCAGCTTAGTTGGGGTGCCAGATACGCAGTATTTT. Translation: CASSLVGVPDTQYF.

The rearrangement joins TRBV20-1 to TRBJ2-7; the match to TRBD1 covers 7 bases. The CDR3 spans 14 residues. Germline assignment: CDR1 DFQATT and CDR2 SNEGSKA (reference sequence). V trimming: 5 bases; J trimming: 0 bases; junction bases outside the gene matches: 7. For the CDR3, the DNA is TGCAGTGCTGTGGGACAGAAAATCTCCTACGAGCAGTACTTC. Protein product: CSAVGQKISYEQYF.

CDR3 in amino acids: CAISDYEGNYGYTF. In DNA, the CDR3 is TGTGCCATCAGTGATTATGAGGGGAACTATGGCTACACCTTC. The V gene is TRBV10-3, the J gene TRBJ1-2; D is perhaps TRBD1 (5 bases). Germline V gives CDR1 ENHRY, CDR2 SYGVKD. Between the trimmed V and J ends, which lost 3 bases and 2 bases, there was a span of 10 bases. This CDR3 contains 14 residues.

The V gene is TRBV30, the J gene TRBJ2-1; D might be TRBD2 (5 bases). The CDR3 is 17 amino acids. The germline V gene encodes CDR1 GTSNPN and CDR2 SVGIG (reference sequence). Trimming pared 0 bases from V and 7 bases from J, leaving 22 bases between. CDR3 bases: TGTGCCTGGAGTGTAGACCCCACTAGAAGAGCCCCGAATGAGCAGTTCTTC. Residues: CAWSVDPTRRAPNEQFF.

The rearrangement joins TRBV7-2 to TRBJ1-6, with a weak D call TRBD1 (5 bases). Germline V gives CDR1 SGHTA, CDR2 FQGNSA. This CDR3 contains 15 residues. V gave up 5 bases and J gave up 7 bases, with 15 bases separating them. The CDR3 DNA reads TGTGCCAGCAGCCCCCGGCGGGGCCAAAATTCACCCCTCCACTTT. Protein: CASSPRRGQNSPLHF.

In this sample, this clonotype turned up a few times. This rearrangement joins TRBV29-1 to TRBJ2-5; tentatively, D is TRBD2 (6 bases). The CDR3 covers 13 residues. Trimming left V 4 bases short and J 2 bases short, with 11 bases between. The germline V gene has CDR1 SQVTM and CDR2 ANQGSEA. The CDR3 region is CSVGLAAQETQYF. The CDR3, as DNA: TGCAGCGTTGGGTTAGCGGCGCAAGAGACCCAGTACTTC.

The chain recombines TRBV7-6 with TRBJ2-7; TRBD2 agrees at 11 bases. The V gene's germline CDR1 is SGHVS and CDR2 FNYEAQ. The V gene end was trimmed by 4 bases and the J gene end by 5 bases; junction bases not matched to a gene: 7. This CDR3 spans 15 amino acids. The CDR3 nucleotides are TGTGCCAGCAGCTCCACACTAGCGGGGGCTAACGAGCAGTACTTC. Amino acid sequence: CASSSTLAGANEQYF.

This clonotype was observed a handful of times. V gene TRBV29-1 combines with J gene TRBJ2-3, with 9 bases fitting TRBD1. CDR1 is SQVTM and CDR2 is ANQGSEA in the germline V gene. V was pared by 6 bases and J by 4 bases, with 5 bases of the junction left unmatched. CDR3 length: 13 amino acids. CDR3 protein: CSVARDRADTQYF. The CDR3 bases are TGCAGCGTGGCAAGGGACAGGGCAGATACGCAGTATTTT.

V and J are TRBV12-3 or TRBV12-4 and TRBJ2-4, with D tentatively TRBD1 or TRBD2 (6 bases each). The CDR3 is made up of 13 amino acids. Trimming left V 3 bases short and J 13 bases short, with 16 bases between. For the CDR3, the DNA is TGTGCCAGCAGTTTTACAGGGACGGGGGAGCAGTACTTC. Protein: CASSFTGTGEQYF.

The CDR3 DNA sequence: TGCAGCGGGTCGCCCTTGAAGGGCACTGAAGCTTTCTTT. It codes for CSGSPLKGTEAFF. The chain recombines TRBV29-1 with TRBJ1-1; D is undetermined. The CDR3 has 13 residues. The germline V and J ends were trimmed by 7 bases and 4 bases, with 16 bases remaining between them. Germline V lookup: CDR1 SQVTM, CDR2 ANQGSEA.

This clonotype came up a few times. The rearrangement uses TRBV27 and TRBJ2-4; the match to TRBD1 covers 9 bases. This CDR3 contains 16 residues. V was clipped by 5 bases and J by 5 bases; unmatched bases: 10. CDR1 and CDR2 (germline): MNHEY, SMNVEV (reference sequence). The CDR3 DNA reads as TGTGCCAGCAGTCCTTATCAAGACAGGGGGGAAAACATTCAGTACTTC. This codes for CASSPYQDRGENIQYF.

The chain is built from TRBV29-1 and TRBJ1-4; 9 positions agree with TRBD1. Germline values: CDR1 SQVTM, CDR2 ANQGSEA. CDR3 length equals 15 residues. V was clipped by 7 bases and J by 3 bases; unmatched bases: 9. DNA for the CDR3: TGCAGCGCCGGAGACAGGGGGGCGGCTAATGAAAAACTGTTTTTT. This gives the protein CSAGDRGAANEKLFF.

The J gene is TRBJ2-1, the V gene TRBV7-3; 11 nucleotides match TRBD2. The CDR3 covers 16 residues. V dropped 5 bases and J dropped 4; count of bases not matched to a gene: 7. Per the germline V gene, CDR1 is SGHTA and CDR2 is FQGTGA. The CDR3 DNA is TGTGCCAGCAGCGCCATAGCGGGAGGGCTTTACAATGAGCAGTTCTTC. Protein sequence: CASSAIAGGLYNEQFF.

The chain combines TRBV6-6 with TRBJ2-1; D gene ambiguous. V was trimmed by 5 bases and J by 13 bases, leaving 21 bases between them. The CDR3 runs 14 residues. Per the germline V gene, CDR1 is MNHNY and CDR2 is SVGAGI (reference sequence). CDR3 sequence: CASSHRPFQETQFF. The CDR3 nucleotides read TGTGCCAGCAGTCACCGGCCTTTCCAAGAGACCCAGTTCTTC.

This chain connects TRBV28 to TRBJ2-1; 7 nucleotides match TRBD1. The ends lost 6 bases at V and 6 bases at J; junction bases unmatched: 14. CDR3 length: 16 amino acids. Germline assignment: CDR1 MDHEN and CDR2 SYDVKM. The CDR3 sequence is CASSHRGKIRSNEQFF. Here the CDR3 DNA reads TGTGCCAGCAGCCACAGGGGAAAAATACGTAGCAATGAGCAGTTCTTC.

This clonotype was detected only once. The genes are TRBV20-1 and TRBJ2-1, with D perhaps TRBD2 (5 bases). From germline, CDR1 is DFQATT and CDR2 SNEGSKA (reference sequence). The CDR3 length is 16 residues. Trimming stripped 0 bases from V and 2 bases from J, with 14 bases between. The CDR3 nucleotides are TGCAGTGCTAGAGATCATAGAGGGCAAACCTACAATGAGCAGTTCTTC. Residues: CSARDHRGQTYNEQFF.

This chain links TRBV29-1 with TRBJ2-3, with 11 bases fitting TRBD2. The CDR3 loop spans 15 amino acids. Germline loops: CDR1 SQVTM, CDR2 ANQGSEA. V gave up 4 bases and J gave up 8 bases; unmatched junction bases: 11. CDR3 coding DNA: TGCAGCGTTGCCCCACTAGCGGGAGATAAGGGTACGCAGTATTTT. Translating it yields CSVAPLAGDKGTQYF.

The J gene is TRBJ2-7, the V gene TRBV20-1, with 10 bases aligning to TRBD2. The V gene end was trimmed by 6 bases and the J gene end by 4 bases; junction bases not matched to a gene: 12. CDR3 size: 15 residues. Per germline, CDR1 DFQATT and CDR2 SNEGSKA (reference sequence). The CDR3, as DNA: TGCAGTGCCCTGAACCCGGGACTAGCGATTTACGAGCAGTACTTC. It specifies CSALNPGLAIYEQYF.

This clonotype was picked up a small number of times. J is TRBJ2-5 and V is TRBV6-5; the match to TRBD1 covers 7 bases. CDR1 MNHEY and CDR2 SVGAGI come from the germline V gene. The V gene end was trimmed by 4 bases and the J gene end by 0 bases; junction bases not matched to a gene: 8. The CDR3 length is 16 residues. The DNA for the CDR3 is TGTGCCAGCAGTTCAAGACAGGGAGCCGACCAAGAGACCCAGTACTTC. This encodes CASSSRQGADQETQYF.

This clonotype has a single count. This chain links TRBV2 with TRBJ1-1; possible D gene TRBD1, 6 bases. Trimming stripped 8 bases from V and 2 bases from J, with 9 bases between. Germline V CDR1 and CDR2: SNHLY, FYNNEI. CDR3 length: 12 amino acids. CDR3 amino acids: CASCRGNTEAFF. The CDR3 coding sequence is TGTGCCAGCTGCAGGGGAAACACTGAAGCTTTCTTT.